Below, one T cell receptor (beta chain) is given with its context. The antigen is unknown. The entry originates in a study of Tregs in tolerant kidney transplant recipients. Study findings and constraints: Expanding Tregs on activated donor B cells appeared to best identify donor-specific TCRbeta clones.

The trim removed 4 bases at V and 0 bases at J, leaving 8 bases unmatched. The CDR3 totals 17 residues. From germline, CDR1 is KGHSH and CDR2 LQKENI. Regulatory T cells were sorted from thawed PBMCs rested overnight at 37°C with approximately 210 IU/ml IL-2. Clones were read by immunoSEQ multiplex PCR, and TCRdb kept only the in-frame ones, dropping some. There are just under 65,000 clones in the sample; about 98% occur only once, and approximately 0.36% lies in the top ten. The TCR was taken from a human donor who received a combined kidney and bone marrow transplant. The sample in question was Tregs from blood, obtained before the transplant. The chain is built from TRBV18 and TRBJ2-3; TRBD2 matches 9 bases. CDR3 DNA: TGTGCCAGCTCACTTACATGGACTAGCGCTAGCACAGATACGCAGTATTTT. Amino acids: CASSLTWTSASTDTQYF.